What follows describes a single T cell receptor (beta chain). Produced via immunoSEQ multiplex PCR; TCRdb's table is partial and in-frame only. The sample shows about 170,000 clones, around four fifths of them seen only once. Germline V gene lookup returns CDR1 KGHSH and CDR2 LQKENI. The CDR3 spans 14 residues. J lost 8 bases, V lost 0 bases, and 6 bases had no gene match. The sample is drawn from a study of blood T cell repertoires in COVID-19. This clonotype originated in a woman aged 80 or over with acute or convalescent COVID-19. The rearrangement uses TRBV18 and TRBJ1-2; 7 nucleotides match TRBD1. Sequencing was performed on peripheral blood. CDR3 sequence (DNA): TGTGCCAGCTCACCACCGGGACAGAGCACGGGCTACACCTTC. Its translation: CASSPPGQSTGYTF.